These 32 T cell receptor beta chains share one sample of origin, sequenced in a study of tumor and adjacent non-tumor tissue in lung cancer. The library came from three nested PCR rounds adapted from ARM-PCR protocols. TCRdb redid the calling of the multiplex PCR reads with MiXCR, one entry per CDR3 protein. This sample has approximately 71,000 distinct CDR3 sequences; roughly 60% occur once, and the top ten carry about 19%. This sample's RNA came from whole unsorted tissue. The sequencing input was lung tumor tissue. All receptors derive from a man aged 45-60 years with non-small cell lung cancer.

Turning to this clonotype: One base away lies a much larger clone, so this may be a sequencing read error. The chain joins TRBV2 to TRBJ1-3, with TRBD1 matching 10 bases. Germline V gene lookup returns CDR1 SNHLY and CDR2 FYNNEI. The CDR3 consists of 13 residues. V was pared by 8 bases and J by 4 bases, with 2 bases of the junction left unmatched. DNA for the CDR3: TGTGCCAGCCGACAGGGGGCGGGAAACACCATATATTTT. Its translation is CASRQGAGNTIYF.

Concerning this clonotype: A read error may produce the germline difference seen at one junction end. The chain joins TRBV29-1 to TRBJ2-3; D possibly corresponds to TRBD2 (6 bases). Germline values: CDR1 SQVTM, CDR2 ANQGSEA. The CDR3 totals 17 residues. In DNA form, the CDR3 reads TGCAGCGTTGAAGATTGGTTGGGAGGATTTAGAGCAGATGCGCACTATTTT. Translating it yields CSVEDWLGGFRADAHYF.

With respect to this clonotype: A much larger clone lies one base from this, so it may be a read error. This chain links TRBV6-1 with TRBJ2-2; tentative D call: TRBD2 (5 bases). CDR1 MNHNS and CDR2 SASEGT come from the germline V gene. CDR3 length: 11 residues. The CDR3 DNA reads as TGTGCCAGCAAAGTAACCGGGGAGCTGCTTTTT. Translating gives CASKVTGELLF.

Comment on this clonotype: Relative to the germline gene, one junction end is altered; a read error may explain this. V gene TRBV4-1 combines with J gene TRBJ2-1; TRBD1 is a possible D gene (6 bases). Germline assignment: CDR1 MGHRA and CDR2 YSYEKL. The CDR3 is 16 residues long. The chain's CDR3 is CAGIGARGYSYDEQFF. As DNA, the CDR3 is TGCGCCGGCATCGGCGCCAGGGGATACTCCTACGATGAGCAGTTCTTC.

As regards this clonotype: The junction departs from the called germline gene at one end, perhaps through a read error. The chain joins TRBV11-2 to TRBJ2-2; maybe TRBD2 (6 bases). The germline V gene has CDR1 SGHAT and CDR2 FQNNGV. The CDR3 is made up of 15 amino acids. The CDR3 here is CVSSNQLWEAGELFF. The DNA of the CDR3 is TGTGTCAGCAGCAATCAACTATGGGAGGCTGGGGAGCTATTTTTT. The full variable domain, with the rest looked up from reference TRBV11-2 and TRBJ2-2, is EAGVAQSPRYKIIEKRQSVAFWCNPISGHATLYWYQQILGQGPKLLIQFQNNGVVDDSQLPKDRFSAERLKGVDSTLKIQPAKLEDSAVYLCVSSNQLWEAGELFFGEGSRLTVL.

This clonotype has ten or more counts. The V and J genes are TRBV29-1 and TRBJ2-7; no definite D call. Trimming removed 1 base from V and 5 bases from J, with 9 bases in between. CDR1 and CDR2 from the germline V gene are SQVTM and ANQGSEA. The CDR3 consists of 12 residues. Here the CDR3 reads CSVEGEADEQYF. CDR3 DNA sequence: TGCAGCGTTGAAGGAGAGGCTGACGAGCAGTACTTC.

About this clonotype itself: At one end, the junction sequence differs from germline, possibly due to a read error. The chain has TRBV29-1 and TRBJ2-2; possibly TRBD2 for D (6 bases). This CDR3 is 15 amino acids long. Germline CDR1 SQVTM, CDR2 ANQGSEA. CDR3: CSVRPEDRGLGEVFF. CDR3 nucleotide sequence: TGCAGCGTTCGGCCCGAAGATAGGGGATTGGGGGAGGTGTTTTTT.

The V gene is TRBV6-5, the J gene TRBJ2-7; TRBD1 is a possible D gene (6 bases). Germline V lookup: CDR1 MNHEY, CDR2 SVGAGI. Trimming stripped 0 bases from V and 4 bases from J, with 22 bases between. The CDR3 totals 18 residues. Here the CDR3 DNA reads TGTGCCAGCAGTTACTCTGCTGGTACCGGGACATGGGGATACGAGCAGTACTTC. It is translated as CASSYSAGTGTWGYEQYF.

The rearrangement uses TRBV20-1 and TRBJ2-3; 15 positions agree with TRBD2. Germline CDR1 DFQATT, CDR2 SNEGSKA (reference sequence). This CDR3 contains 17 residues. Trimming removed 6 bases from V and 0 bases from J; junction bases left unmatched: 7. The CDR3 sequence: CSARTSGRASSTDTQYF. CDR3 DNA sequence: TGCAGTGCGCGGACTAGCGGGAGGGCCTCTAGCACAGATACGCAGTATTTT.

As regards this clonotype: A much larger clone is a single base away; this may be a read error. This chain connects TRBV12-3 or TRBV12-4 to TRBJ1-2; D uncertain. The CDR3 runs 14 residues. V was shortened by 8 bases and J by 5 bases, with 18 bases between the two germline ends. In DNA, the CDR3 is TGTGCCAGCCCCTCCAGGCAGGCCCCTTATGGCTACACCTTC. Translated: CASPSRQAPYGYTF.

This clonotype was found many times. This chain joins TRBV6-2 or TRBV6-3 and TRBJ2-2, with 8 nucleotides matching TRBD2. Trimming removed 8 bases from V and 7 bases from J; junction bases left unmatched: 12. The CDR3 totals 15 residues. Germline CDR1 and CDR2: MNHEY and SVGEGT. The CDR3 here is CASVGSGSFGGELFF. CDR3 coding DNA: TGTGCCAGCGTAGGGAGCGGGAGTTTCGGCGGGGAGCTGTTTTTT.

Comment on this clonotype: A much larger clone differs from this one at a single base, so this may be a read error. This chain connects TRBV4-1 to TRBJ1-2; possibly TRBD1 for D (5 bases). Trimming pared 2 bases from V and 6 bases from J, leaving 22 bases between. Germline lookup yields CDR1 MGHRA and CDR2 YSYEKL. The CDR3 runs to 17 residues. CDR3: CASSQTTRDPRMHGYTF. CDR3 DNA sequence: TGCGCCAGCAGCCAAACTACCCGGGACCCCCGTATGCATGGCTACACCTTC.

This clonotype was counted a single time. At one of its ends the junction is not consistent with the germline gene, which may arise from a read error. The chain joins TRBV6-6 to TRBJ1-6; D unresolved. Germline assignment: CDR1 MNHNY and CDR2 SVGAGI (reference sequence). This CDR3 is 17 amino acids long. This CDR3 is CVSSYDETGSYNPPLHF. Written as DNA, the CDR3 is TGTGTTAGCAGTTACGATGAGACGGGCTCCTATAATCCACCCCTCCACTTT.

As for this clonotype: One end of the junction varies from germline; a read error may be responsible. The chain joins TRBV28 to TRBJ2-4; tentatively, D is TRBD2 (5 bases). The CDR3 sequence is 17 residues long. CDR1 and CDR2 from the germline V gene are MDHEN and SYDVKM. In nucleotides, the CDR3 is TGTGCCAGCAGTTTAGACGTCGGGGTCGTAGCCAAAAACACTCAGTACTTC. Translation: CASSLDVGVVAKNTQYF.

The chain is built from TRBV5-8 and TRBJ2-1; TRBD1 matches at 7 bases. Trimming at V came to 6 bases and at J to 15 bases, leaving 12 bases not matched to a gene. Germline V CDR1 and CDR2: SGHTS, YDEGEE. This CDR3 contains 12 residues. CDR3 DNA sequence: TGTGCCAGCAACCTTAGGACAGGCGAGGGGTTCTTC. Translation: CASNLRTGEGFF. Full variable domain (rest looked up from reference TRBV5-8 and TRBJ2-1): EAGVTQSPTHLIKTRGQQATLRCSPISGHTSVYWYQQALGLGLQFLLWYDEGEERNRGNFPPRFSGRQFPNYSSELNVNALELEDSALYLCASNLRTGEGFFGPGTRLTVL.

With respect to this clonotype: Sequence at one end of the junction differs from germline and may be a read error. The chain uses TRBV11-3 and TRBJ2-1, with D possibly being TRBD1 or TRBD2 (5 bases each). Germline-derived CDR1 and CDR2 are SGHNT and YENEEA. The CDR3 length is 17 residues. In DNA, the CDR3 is TGTACCAGCAGCTTAGGGGTTAGCTGGGGACCTGGCAATGAGCAGTTCTTC. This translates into CTSSLGVSWGPGNEQFF.

The CDR3, as DNA: TGCAGTGCTAGCCCGGGGTTCCGCTATGGCTACACCTTC. Translation: CSASPGFRYGYTF. The chain combines TRBV20-1 with TRBJ1-2; the D is unclear. CDR1 and CDR2 from the germline V gene are DFQATT and SNEGSKA (reference sequence). The CDR3 runs to 13 residues. V was trimmed by 3 bases and J by 4 bases, leaving 12 bases between them.

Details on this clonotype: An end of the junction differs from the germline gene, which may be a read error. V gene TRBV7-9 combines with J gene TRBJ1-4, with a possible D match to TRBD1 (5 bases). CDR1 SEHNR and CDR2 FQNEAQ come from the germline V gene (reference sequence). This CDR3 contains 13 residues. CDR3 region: CASSLESRVQLFF. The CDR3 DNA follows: TGTGCCAGCAGCTTAGAGTCCAGGGTCCAACTCTTTTTT.

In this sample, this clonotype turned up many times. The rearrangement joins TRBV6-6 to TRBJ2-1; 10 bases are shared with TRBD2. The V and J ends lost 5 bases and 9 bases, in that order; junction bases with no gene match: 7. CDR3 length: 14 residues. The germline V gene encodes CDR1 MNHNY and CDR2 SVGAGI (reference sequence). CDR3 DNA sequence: TGTGCCAGCAGTAGGTCTAGCGGGAGTAGTGAGCAGTTCTTC. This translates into CASSRSSGSSEQFF.

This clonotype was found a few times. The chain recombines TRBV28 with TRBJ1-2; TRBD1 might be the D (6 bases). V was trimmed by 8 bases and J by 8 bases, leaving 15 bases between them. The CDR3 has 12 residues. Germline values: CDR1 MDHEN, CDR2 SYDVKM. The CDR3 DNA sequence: TGTGCCAGCGGGGGCCCCGTTCAGGGCTACACCTTC. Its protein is CASGGPVQGYTF.

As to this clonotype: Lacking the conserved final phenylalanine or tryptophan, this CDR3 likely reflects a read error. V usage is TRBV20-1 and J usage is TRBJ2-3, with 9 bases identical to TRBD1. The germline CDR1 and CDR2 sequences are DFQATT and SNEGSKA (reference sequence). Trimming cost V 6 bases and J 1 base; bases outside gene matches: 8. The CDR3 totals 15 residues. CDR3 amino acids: CSAKTGGEGTDTQYS. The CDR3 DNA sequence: TGCAGTGCAAAAACAGGGGGCGAAGGCACAGATACGCAGTATTCT.

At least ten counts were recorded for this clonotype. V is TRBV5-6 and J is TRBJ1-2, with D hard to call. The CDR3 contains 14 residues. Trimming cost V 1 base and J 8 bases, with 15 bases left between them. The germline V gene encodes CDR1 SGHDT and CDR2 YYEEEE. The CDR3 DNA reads TGTGCCAGCAGCTTGATGAGGCCATCATTGGGCTACACCTTC. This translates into CASSLMRPSLGYTF.

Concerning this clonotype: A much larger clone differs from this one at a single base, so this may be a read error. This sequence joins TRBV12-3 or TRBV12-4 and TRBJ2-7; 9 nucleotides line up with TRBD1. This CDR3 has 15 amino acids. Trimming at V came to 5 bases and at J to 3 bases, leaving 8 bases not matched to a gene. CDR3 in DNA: TGTGCCAGCAGTCTGACAGGGGGTTCCATCTACGAGCAGTACTTC. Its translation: CASSLTGGSIYEQYF.

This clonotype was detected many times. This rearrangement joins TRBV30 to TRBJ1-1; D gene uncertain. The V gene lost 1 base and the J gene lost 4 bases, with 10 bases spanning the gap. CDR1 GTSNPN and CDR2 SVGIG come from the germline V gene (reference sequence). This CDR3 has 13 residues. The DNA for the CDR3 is TGTGCCTGGAGTGGGAGGGTTGGCACTGAAGCTTTCTTT. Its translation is CAWSGRVGTEAFF.

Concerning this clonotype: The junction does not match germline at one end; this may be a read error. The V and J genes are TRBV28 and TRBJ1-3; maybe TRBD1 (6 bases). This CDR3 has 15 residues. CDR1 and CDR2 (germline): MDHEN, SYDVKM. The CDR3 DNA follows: TGCCCCAGCAGCCCTACAGGGAGCTCTGGAAACACCATATATTTT. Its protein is CPSSPTGSSGNTIYF.

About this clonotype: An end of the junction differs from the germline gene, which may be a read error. The CDR3 here is CSLAPGQLGEETEYF. The CDR3 DNA reads as TGCAGCCTTGCACCCGGACAGCTTGGAGAAGAGACCGAGTACTTC. V usage is TRBV29-1 and J usage is TRBJ2-5; TRBD1 might be the D (6 bases). This CDR3 is 15 amino acids long. Germline CDR1 reads SQVTM; CDR2 reads ANQGSEA.

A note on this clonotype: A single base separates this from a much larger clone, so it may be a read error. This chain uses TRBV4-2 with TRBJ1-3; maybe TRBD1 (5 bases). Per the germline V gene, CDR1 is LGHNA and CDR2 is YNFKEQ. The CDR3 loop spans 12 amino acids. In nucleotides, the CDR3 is TGTGTCAGCAGCGGGGACCGAAACACCATATATTTT. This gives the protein CVSSGDRNTIYF.

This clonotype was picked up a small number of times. This CDR3 is CASSLEAGFHEQYF. The CDR3 coding sequence is TGCGCCAGCAGCTTGGAGGCAGGGTTCCACGAGCAGTACTTC. The rearrangement uses TRBV5-1 and TRBJ2-7, with D possibly matching TRBD1 (5 bases). The CDR3 runs 14 residues. The V gene's germline CDR1 is SGHRS and CDR2 YFSETQ. V lost 0 bases to trimming and J lost 5 bases, with 12 bases between them. The variable domain in full, with the rest retrieved from reference TRBV5-1 and TRBJ2-7, is KAGVTQTPRYLIKTRGQQVTLSCSPISGHRSVSWYQQTPGQGLQFLFEYFSETQRNKGNFPGRFSGRQFSNSRSEMNVSTLELGDSALYLCASSLEAGFHEQYFGPGTRLTVT.

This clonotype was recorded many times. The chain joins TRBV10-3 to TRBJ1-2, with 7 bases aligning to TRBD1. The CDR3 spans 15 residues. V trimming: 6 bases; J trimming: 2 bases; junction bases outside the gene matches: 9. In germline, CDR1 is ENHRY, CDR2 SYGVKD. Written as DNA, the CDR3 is TGTGCCATCAGATTTGGACAGGATCTCAACTATGGCTACACCTTC. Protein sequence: CAIRFGQDLNYGYTF.

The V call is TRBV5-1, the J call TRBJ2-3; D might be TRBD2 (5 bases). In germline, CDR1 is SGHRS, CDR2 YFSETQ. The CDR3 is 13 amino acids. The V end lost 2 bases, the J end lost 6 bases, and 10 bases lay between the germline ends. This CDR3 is CASSLSLEDTQYF. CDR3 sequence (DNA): TGCGCCAGCAGCTTATCACTAGAGGATACGCAGTATTTT.

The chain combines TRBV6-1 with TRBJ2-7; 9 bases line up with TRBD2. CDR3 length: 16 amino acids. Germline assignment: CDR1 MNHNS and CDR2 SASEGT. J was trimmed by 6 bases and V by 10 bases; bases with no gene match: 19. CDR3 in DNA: TGTGCCAATAGTGAAACCCAGGCTAGCGGGAATTCCGAGCAGTACTTC. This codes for CANSETQASGNSEQYF.

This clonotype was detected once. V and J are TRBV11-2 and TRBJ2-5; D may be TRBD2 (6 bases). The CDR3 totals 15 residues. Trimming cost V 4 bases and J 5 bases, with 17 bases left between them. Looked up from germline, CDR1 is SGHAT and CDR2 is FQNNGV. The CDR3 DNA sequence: TGTGCCAGCAGCTGCACCTGGGGGGTAGCCGAGACCCAGTACTTC. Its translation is CASSCTWGVAETQYF.